Listed below are T cell receptor beta chains from one sample, sequenced in a study of Ad26.COV2.S vaccination and SARS-CoV-2 variants. TCRdb's copy holds only in-frame clones and misses some; the assay was immunoSEQ multiplex PCR. This table holds 440,000 or so clones, 89% found once. The source material was peripheral blood, sampled in a trial of Ad26.COV2.S vaccine versus placebo. These TCRs come from a person aged 18-65 years who received the Ad26.COV2.S COVID-19 vaccine or a placebo. Both conserved end residues are part of each CDR3. Fields, in order: V gene, CDR3 length, J gene, CDR3 protein.

TRBV6-5	14	TRBJ2-3	CASGRGSNTDTQYF
TRBV7-2	15	TRBJ1-3	CASSPPSRSGNTIYF
TRBV28	12	TRBJ1-1	CAISGKGTEAFF
TRBV2	12	TRBJ1-2	CASSPVLYGYTF
TRBV15	15	TRBJ1-2	CATSRTPGSHWGYTF
TRBV10-1	16	TRBJ1-2	CASSESEDREDYGYTF
TRBV21-1	15	TRBJ1-4	CASSKALAANEKLFF
TRBV19	14	TRBJ1-1	CASTDRGRNTEAFF
TRBV11-1	16	TRBJ2-1	CASSLGGGSSYNEQFF
TRBV9	15	TRBJ2-1	CASSRGVGQYNEQFF
TRBV30	14	TRBJ1-5	CAWSHRQSNQPQHF
TRBV7-9	15	TRBJ1-5	CASSLGEDGNQPQHF
TRBV6-4	16	TRBJ1-3	CASSVPGGHSGNTIYF
TRBV5-5	15	TRBJ1-1	CASSLEGTEHSEAFF
TRBV9	14	TRBJ1-2	CASSSRNPLYGYTF
TRBV2	14	TRBJ1-6	CASRRTYFNSPLHF
TRBV25-1	12	TRBJ1-3	CASSGQGRTIYF
TRBV11-2	14	TRBJ1-3	CASSWTGAGNTIYF
TRBV4-2	15	TRBJ1-2	CASSQELSGEWGYTF
TRBV27	16	TRBJ2-1	CASSLYSGREDNEQFF
TRBV11-2	15	TRBJ2-1	CASSTGQFSYNEQFF
TRBV6-5	14	TRBJ1-2	CASSRTLTGAGYTF
TRBV28	14	TRBJ2-7	CASSRRKGSYEQYF
TRBV4-1	15	TRBJ1-4	CASSQRAQAGEKLFF
TRBV6-5	13	TRBJ2-1	CASRWDHYNEQFF
TRBV6-5	12	TRBJ1-1	CASRRGYTEAFF
TRBV28	14	TRBJ1-5	CASSLIAPVGPQHF
TRBV5-5	14	TRBJ2-3	CASSLRLLTDTQYF
TRBV7-9	15	TRBJ1-2	CASSRGTENNYGYTF
TRBV12-5	15	TRBJ1-2	CASGLVGSGLLGYTF
TRBV18	16	TRBJ1-1	CASSPGTGTMNTEAFF
TRBV2	14	TRBJ1-5	CASSDGQKYQPQHF
TRBV9	15	TRBJ2-1	CASSVAGGVYNEQFF
TRBV4-1	17	TRBJ2-4	CASSQEMGPLAKNIQYF
TRBV5-1	18	TRBJ2-1	CASSSPQTRDSSYNEQFF
TRBV7-2	14	TRBJ1-3	CASSLMAAGNTIYF
TRBV9	16	TRBJ1-2	CASDRRRGLSHYGYTF
TRBV6-1	17	TRBJ1-4	CASSDPGRGGANEKLFF
TRBV28	17	TRBJ1-5	CASSLNRSTEPNQPQHF
TRBV7-2	16	TRBJ1-2	CASSPPGGTGDYGYTF
TRBV19	14	TRBJ2-1	CASSADLSYNEQFF
TRBV18	13	TRBJ2-5	CASSPDLQETQYF
TRBV5-1	13	TRBJ1-2	CASSLGTDYGYTF
TRBV20-1	16	TRBJ1-1	CSASKLISPWNTEAFF
TRBV7-2	16	TRBJ2-2	CASSLAVATNTGELFF
TRBV13	14	TRBJ2-1	CASSGGREYNEQFF
TRBV2	18	TRBJ2-6	CASSEAGAGVAGANVLTF
TRBV25-1	17	TRBJ1-3	CASSEYAQGLAGNTIYF
TRBV6-6	16	TRBJ2-1	CASNIRRGASANEQFF
TRBV3-1/TRBV3-2	18	TRBJ2-3	CASSHSFRRLIKTDTQYF
TRBV5-8	16	TRBJ2-7	CASSLGAGTSAYEQYF
TRBV13	18	TRBJ2-1	CASSLGASGRALVGMQFF
TRBV3-1/TRBV3-2	12	TRBJ1-3	CASSQGGNTIYF
TRBV7-2	15	TRBJ1-2	CASSLAAAFNYGYTF
TRBV11-1	12	TRBJ2-7	CASSYSSYEQYF
TRBV3-1/TRBV3-2	15	TRBJ2-7	CASSQAPGPTYEQYF
TRBV10-3	13	TRBJ2-7	CAISVQGAYEQYF
TRBV5-1	14	TRBJ1-1	CASKLGNSNTEAFF
TRBV3-1/TRBV3-2	15	TRBJ2-7	CASSQDYTNSYEQYF
TRBV7-2	14	TRBJ2-7	CASSGWEGLYEQYF